This T cell receptor beta chain was identified during a study of identical twins. CDR1 is ENHRY and CDR2 is SYGVKD in the germline V gene. This CDR3 is 19 amino acids long. TCRdb independently ran MiXCR on the 5' RACE reads; one entry per CDR3 protein. The table shows 1.5 million to 2 million distinct CDR3 sequences, with around 29% occurring only once. This clonotype has a handful of counts. The sequenced material came from cord blood. This TCR was recovered from a newborn girl in good health. This chain connects TRBV10-3 to TRBJ2-1; 16 bases line up with TRBD2. The J call may be incorrect, as the DNA end agrees better with TRBJ2-7. The CDR3: CAISESGTSGRAAYNEQYF. The CDR3 DNA is TGTGCCATCAGTGAGTCGGGGACTAGCGGGAGGGCTGCCTACAATGAGCAGTACTTC.